A selection of T cell receptor beta chains follows, all from one sample in a study of beta chain features in type 1 diabetes. TCRdb keeps only in-frame clones here, not all; method: immunoSEQ multiplex PCR. The sample includes more than 300,000 clones, 7% to 10% seen only once; the top ten take approximately 1%. The sequencing input was central memory CD4+ T cells from blood. All receptors come from a man in his thirties or forties with type 1 diabetes. Both conserved end residues are part of each CDR3. The order of the fields is V gene, CDR3 protein.

TRBV10-3,CAISVERGTETQYF
TRBV10-3,CAISGGGEMGRGYTF
TRBV5-1,CASSLGQDQETQYF
TRBV28,CASSSAGALGANVLTF
TRBV30,CAWSVRSGGYEQYF
TRBV5-6,CASSIEQGAGYGYTF
TRBV4-2,CASSQEASGGAQETQYF
TRBV6-6,CASNLGQEQYF
TRBV28,CASSLASENEQYF
TRBV4-3,CASSQDAGRDTEAFF
TRBV29-1,CSAGRAVTGELFF